The clone carrying this T cell receptor beta chain turned up a few times. Its antigen is still unknown. Sequencing was performed with immunoSEQ multiplex PCR; in TCRdb, only in-frame clones are kept and a portion is missing. The sample yields 15,000 or so clones, 85% to 90% seen once. This CDR3 spans 14 amino acids. Trimming shortened V by 5 bases and J by 7 bases, and 12 bases separated the two germline ends. Germline CDR1 reads MNHEY; CDR2 reads SVGAGI. This sample was included in a study of T cell clonotyping in hematopoietic cell transplantation. Study conclusions and caveats: Few recipient clonotypes overlapped donors; over 97% were de novo at given depth.

The starting material was PBMCs, obtained 100 days after allogeneic stem cell transplant. The sequence was obtained from a male patient in his fifties who had an allogeneic stem cell transplant from an unrelated donor, so T cells may come from the graft donor. Some clones in this sample may be carry-over from other donors' samples. The V gene is TRBV6-5, the J gene TRBJ1-6, with a possible D match to TRBD1 (5 bases). CDR3 residues: CASSPGVYNSPLHF. The CDR3 bases are TGTGCCAGCAGTCCGGGGGTTTACAATTCACCCCTCCACTTT.